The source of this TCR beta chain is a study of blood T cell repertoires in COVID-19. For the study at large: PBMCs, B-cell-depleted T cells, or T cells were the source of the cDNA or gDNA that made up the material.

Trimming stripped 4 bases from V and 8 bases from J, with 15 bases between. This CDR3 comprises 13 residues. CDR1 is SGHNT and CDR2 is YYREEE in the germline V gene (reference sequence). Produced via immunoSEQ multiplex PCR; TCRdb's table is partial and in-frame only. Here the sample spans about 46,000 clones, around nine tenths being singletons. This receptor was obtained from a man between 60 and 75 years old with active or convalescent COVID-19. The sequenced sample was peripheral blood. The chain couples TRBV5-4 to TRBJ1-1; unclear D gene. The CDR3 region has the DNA TGTGCCAGCAGCACTACCTATTTCGAGGAAGCTTTCTTT. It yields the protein CASSTTYFEEAFF.